This T cell receptor (beta chain) emerged from a study of T cells in Graves' hyperthyroidism and ophthalmopathy. The CDR3 covers 15 residues. V was pared by 5 bases and J by 7 bases, with 10 bases of the junction left unmatched. Germline-derived CDR1 and CDR2 are MDHEN and SYDVKM. This clonotype turned up a few times. Amplification yielded TCR beta CDR3 regions, with RNA transcripts as the source. First-round RT-PCR targeting the TCR CDR3 was performed with the HTBI primer set. TCRdb re-derived calls from the multiplex PCR reads in MiXCR, one entry per CDR3 protein. The sample holds about 500,000 distinct CDR3 sequences, 15% to 20% seen once.

What was sequenced was blood. This sequence was found in a woman in her thirties with Graves' ophthalmopathy. The chain is built from TRBV28 and TRBJ1-5; 8 bases map to TRBD1. CDR3 coding DNA: TGTGCCAGCAGTCGTCCGGGACAGGTTCCCCAGCCCCAGCATTTT. It yields the protein CASSRPGQVPQPQHF.